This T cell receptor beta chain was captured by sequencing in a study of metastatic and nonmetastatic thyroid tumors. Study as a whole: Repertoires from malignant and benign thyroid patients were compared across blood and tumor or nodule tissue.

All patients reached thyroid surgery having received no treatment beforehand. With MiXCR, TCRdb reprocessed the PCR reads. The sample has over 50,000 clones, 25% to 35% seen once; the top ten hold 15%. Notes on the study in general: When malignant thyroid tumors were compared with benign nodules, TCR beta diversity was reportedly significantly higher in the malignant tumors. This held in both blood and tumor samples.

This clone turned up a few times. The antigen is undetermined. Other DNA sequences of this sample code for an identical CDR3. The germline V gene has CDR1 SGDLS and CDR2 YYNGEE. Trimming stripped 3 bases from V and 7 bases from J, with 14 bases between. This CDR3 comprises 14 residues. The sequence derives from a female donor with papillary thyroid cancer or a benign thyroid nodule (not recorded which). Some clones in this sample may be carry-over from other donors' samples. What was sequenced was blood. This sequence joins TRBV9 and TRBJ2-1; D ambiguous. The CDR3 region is CASSASDLGNEQFF. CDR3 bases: TGTGCCAGCAGCGCGAGCGATCTGGGTAATGAGCAGTTCTTC.